This T cell receptor (beta chain) was sequenced in a study of T cells in Graves' hyperthyroidism and ophthalmopathy. Broader study findings: Ophthalmopathy onset followed model prediction by a median around six months. Among thyroid clonotypes expanded above 0.001, most also appeared in blood.

This clonotype has ten or more counts. Its antigen remains unidentified. Losses at the gene ends were 3 bases for V and 1 base for J; bases not matched to a gene: 5. The length of the CDR3 is 15 residues. Germline-derived CDR1 and CDR2 are LGHNA and YSLEER. RNA transcripts served as the template for amplifying TCR beta CDR3 regions. HTBI primers were employed in a first-round RT-PCR of the TCR CDR3. MiXCR was run by TCRdb on the multiplex PCR reads, yielding one entry per CDR3 protein. The sample yields some 270,000 distinct CDR3 sequences, 13% seen once. Drawn at first hyperthyroidism diagnosis, the blood sample preceded any ophthalmopathy symptoms.

The sequenced sample consisted of blood. This chain connects TRBV4-3 to TRBJ1-1, with 7 bases matching TRBD1. This TCR came from a woman younger than 45 with Graves' hyperthyroidism that later progressed to Graves' ophthalmopathy. The CDR3 nucleotides read TGCGCCAGCAGCCAGCAGGGGACAGCGAACACTGAAGCTTTCTTT. Its protein is CASSQQGTANTEAFF.